This TCR beta chain comes out of a study of identical twins. Notes on the study in general: Reduced insertions were recorded for abundant cord blood beta clonotypes, with no such pattern in memory repertoires.

All of the donors were Caucasians in good health. TCRdb reanalysed the 5' RACE reads using MiXCR and keeps one entry per CDR3 protein. The sample shows fewer than 550,000 distinct CDR3 sequences, roughly an eighth of them seen only once. Notes on this clonotype: Antigen: not known.

CDR1 is MDHEN, CDR2 SYDVKM, per germline. V was pared by 6 bases and J by 6 bases, with 11 bases of the junction left unmatched. The length of the CDR3 is 15 residues. The same specimen was also included in a second study, on yellow fever vaccine responses in identical twins.

The V gene is TRBV28, the J gene TRBJ2-5; 9 bases match TRBD1. Sequencing was done on a sample of CD4+ T cells sorted from blood. The source is a woman under 30 in good health. In DNA form, the CDR3 reads TGTGCCAGCAGCTCGAGACAGGGGGGTTTGAAGACCCAGTACTTC. This codes for CASSSRQGGLKTQYF.